One TCR beta chain is described in this entry. The specificity of this receptor is unknown. One end of the junction varies from germline; a read error may be responsible. Blood RNA was extracted from unsorted whole blood with TRIzol reagent; germline DNA came from the DNeasy Blood & Tissue kit. Patients had chronic HBV infection and were treatment-naive at sampling. Around 3.6 milliliters of peripheral blood were collected into K2EDTA tubes before surgery. TCRbeta-specific cDNA was reverse-transcribed from around 0.45 ug total RNA using a constant-region primer and ProtoScript II reverse transcriptase. The TCRbeta libraries were prepared through three rounds of nested multiplex PCR following a slightly modified ARM-PCR procedure. The first two PCR rounds used multiplex TRBV1-TRBV30 forward primers with a Cbeta reverse primer, each for 10 cycles. Sample barcodes and Illumina adapters were added in a final 25-cycle PCR using Deep VentR polymerase. Amplicons of 200-500 bp were gel-purified with a QIAquick gel extraction kit before sequencing. An Illumina HiSeq 2500 was used to sequence the TCRbeta amplicons with 250-bp paired-end reads. The authors' analysis ran thus. Quality trimming of reads was performed with Trimmomatic v0.33, and paired reads were merged with FLASH v1.2.11 so that full CDR3 sequences could be recovered. V, D and J germline segments were assigned to the rearranged TCRbeta sequences by MiGEC v1.2.1b. Clonotype statistics and Shannon-Wiener diversity indices were calculated with VDJtools v1.0.0. To cut down on sampling bias, every analysis after diversity analysis relied on just the 250 most abundant clonotypes from each sample. In-frame beta chains were kept once TCRdb had trimmed the public reads at Q25 with fastp and called clones with MiXCR. Rows are combined by CDR3 protein, so each entry shows the most common genes and DNA. Here the V and J calls rest on TCRdb's processing, not on the authors' analysis. In this sample the table shows about 180,000 distinct CDR3 sequences, about 60% of which occur a single time. The leading ten clones occupy less than 75% of the sample.

This sample is part of a study of tumor-infiltrating lymphocytes in primary liver carcinoma (TCRdb year 2017). A note on the overall study: Between November 2015 and March 2016, a handful of patients in China with histopathologically diagnosed primary liver carcinoma had surgical resection. The five patients, three men and two women aged 30 to 69 years, had hepatocellular carcinoma (four) or combined HCC and intrahepatic cholangiocarcinoma (one). The five patients had tumors staged T1-T3 N0M0, with maximum diameters ranging from roughly 4.2 to 11 cm. Samples yielded roughly 3.5 to 8 million productive TCRbeta reads; read depth did not differ significantly between tissue types. The study combined TCRbeta repertoire sequencing, expression microarrays and whole-exome sequencing across five regions of each liver tumor, with adjacent normal tissue and blood. TCRbeta repertoire sequencing covered 35 specimens from 5 patients: approximately 25 tumor regions, 5 adjacent noncancerous liver tissues and 5 peripheral blood samples. Repertoires from technical replicates were highly reproducible, with mean shared-clone rates roughly 0.89 and correlation coefficients above 0.98. What the study reported, not specific to this receptor: Only 4 or 5 patients were included in the study, and the authors note that the findings should be validated in a larger study. Comparison of CD4+ and CD8+ T cell repertoires was precluded by the use of bulk unsorted samples. Because only the TCR beta chain was sequenced and unpaired alpha chains were not captured, true repertoire diversity is likely underestimated. The top 250 clones made up a significantly larger repertoire fraction in tumors than in blood (p = 0.039). Repertoire overlap was found to be higher between tumor regions (mean approximately 35%) than between tumor-adjacent (about 17%) or tumor-blood (around 14%) pairs, consistent with antigen-driven expansion.

The CDR3 runs 14 residues from the cysteine to the phenylalanine. Just the 42-base CDR3 DNA is kept, in frame starting at base 1. The germline V gene gives CDR1 as SGHAT and CDR2 as FQNNGV. Recombination connected TRBV11-2 to TRBJ2-7; the D gene assignment is perhaps TRBD1 or TRBD2, with each matching 5 bases. The source is a man aged 35 to 55 with primary liver carcinoma and hepatitis B virus infection. The sequenced material came from peripheral blood. The CDR3 amino acid sequence is: CAGSLGTSTYEQYF. The nucleotide sequence is TGTGCCGGCAGCTTAGGGACGAGTACCTACGAGCAGTACTTC.